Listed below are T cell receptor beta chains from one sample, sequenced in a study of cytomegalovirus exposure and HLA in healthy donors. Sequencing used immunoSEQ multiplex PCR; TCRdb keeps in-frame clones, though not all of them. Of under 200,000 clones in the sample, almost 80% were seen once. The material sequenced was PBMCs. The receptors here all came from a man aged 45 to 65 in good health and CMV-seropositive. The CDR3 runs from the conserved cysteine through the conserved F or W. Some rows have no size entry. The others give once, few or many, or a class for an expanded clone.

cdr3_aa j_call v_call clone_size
CASSPLPMQGKGTEAFF TRBJ1-1 TRBV18 NA
CSARVGLEQFF TRBJ2-1 TRBV29-1 NA
CASSVAGGDSPLHF TRBJ1-6 TRBV2 NA
CASSEGQGVTEAFF TRBJ1-1 TRBV5-4 NA
CASSHLTPSGGGGETQYF TRBJ2-5 TRBV4-1 NA
CASSPIPGQAQPQHF TRBJ1-5 TRBV28 NA
CASSEGQNYGYTF TRBJ1-2 TRBV9 NA
CASSFLQGSGNTIYF TRBJ1-3 TRBV7-9 few
CASTVAGDTGEKLFF TRBJ1-4 TRBV7-2 NA
CASSLAPQGSPGELFF TRBJ2-2 TRBV5-1 NA
CASSMGGALAKNIQYF TRBJ2-4 TRBV19 NA
CASSPGGQGKRGYTF TRBJ1-2 TRBV18 NA
CASRGAGTGSSPLHF TRBJ1-6 TRBV27 NA
CASSGTSGGPIQETQYF TRBJ2-5 TRBV9 NA
CASSLGQLSGNTIYF TRBJ1-3 TRBV28 NA
CASSVRGGGRGDTQYF TRBJ2-3 TRBV9 NA
CASSFQGPPSNQPQHF TRBJ1-5 TRBV27 NA
CASSQLRGYTF TRBJ1-2 TRBV28 few
CAMLTGRQPQHF TRBJ1-5 TRBV7-3 few
CASSLVSGFEQYF TRBJ2-7 TRBV27 NA
CASSLGGGNTEAFF TRBJ1-1 TRBV11-3 NA
CASSEDGYYGYTF TRBJ1-2 TRBV6-1 few
CASSLQGRDSPLHF TRBJ1-6 TRBV5-4 NA
CASSPPTLGAIAKNIQYF TRBJ2-4 TRBV18 NA
CASSQEGGRGTGELFF TRBJ2-2 TRBV4-3 NA
CASSIGRRELFF TRBJ2-2 TRBV19 NA
CASSQDRESNTGELSF TRBJ2-2 TRBV4-3 NA
CASSLFGGAVANVLTF TRBJ2-6 TRBV28 NA
CASSLYLSSGGDYNEQFF TRBJ2-1 TRBV11-2 NA
CASSQELQGAFGYEQYF TRBJ2-7 TRBV4-2 once
CASSPVLDQPQHF TRBJ1-5 TRBV18 NA
CSAEIVYGYTF TRBJ1-2 TRBV20-1 once
CSSSLGRTREGNSPLHF TRBJ1-6 TRBV7-9 few
CASSFAGNQHTEAFF TRBJ1-1 TRBV27 once
CASRLGQGLTSTDTQYF TRBJ2-3 TRBV10-1 NA
CASSLDRTQETQYF TRBJ2-5 TRBV7-9 NA
CASSLCAGSHYGYTF TRBJ1-2 TRBV11-3 NA
CASSGGGTDTQYF TRBJ2-3 TRBV9 NA
CASSLGQGNTGELFF TRBJ2-2 TRBV6-1 once
CASSLALGANNEKLFF TRBJ1-4 TRBV7-9 NA
CASSVFGTGINQPQHF TRBJ1-5 TRBV9 NA
CASSGAGWATEAFF TRBJ1-1 TRBV7-9 once
CASSPEVERSGEAFF TRBJ1-1 TRBV7-2 many
CASRAERPYEQYF TRBJ2-7 TRBV28 NA
CASSRLAGADTQYF TRBJ2-3 TRBV9 NA
CASSQDYSSYNEQFF TRBJ2-1 TRBV4-2 NA